This TCR beta chain originates from a study of T cell responses to AZD1222 COVID-19 vaccine. Study-wide background: Pooled samples include second doses given at about 4 or 12 weeks.

Looked up from germline, CDR1 is KGHSH and CDR2 is LQKENI. V lost 0 bases to trimming and J lost 2 bases, with 20 bases between them. This CDR3 region has 19 residues. Regarding the study as a whole: Regions left unmutated in variants are reportedly the target of nearly half of spike-specific TCRs. A rise in Spike-specific TCR breadth and depth followed two AZD1222 doses. It was only after the peak T cell response that any repertoires were sampled.

Of note for this clone: The antigen is unknown.

Using immunoSEQ multiplex PCR, the repertoire was profiled, and TCRdb retains in-frame clones only, with some absent. Altogether approximately 110,000 clones are present, under 90% being singletons, with the ten largest covering almost 4.5%. This sequence was found in an adult in good health. The source material was peripheral blood, sampled on day 0 of AZD1222 vaccination. This chain uses TRBV18 with TRBJ2-1, with D possibly TRBD2 on 6 matching bases. CDR3 in DNA: TGTGCCAGCTCACCACCTCGGGGAGGAAGGGGCTTCCCCTACAATGAGCAGTTCTTC. This translates into CASSPPRGGRGFPYNEQFF.